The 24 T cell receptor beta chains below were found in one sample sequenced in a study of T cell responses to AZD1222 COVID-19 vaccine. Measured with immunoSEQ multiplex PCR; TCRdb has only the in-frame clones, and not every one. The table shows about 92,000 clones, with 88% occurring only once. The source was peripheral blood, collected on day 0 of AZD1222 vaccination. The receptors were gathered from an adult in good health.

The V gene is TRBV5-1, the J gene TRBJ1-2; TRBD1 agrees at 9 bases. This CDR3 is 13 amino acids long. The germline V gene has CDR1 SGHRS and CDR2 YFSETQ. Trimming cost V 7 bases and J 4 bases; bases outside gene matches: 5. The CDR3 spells CASGDRALYGYTF. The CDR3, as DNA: TGCGCCAGCGGGGACAGGGCTCTCTATGGCTACACCTTC.

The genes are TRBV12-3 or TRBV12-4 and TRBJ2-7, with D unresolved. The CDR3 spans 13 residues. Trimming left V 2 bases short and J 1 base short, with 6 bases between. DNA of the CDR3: TGTGCCAGCAGTTTAACTCAGTCCTACGAGCAGTACTTC. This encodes CASSLTQSYEQYF.

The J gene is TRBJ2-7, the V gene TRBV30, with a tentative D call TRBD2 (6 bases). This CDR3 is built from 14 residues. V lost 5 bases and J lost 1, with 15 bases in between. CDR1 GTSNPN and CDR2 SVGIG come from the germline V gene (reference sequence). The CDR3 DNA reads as TGTGCCTGGTCCGCCGGGACTGGTTCCTACGAGCAGTACTTC. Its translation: CAWSAGTGSYEQYF.

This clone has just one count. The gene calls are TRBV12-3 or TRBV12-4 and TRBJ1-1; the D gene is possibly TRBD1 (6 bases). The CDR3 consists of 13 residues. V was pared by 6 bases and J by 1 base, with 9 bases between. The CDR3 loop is CASRTGTNTEAFF. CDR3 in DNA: TGTGCCAGCAGAACAGGGACGAACACTGAAGCTTTCTTT.

CDR3 in DNA: TGTGCCAGCAGTTCCCCCGGACAGGTCACTAATGAAAAACTGTTTTTT. This sequence encodes CASSSPGQVTNEKLFF. The genes are TRBV28 and TRBJ1-4; 7 bases are shared with TRBD1. The CDR3 spans 16 residues. Germline V gene data show CDR1 as MDHEN and CDR2 as SYDVKM. V was clipped by 4 bases and J by 2 bases; unmatched bases: 7.

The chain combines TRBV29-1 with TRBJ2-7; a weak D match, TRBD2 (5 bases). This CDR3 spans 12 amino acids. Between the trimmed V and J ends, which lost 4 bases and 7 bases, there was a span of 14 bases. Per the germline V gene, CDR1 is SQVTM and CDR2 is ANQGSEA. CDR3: CSVVPGGEEQYF. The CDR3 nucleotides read TGCAGCGTTGTTCCCGGAGGAGAAGAGCAGTACTTC.

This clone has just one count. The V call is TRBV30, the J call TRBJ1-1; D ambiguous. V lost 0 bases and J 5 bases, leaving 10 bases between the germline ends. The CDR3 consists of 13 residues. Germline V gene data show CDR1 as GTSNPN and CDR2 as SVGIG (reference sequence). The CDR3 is CAWSVRARTEAFF. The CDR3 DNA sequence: TGTGCCTGGAGTGTCCGGGCGAGAACTGAAGCTTTCTTT.

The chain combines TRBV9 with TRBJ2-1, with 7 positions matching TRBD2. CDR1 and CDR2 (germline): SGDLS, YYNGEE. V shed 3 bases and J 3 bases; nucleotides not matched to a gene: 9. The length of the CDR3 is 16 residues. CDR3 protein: CASSASGTTIYNEQFF. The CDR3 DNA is TGTGCCAGCAGCGCCTCCGGGACTACAATCTACAATGAGCAGTTCTTC.

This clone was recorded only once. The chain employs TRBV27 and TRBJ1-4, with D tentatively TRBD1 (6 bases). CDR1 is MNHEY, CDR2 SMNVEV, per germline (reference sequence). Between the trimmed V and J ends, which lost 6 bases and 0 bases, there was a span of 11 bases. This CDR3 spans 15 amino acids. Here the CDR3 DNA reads TGTGCCAGCAGCGATTCAGGGGCAACTAATGAAAAACTGTTTTTT. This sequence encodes CASSDSGATNEKLFF. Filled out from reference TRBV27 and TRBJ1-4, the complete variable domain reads EAQVTQNPRYLITVTGKKLTVTCSQNMNHEYMSWYRQDPGLGLRQIYYSMNVEVTDKGDVPEGYKVSRKEKRNFPLILESPSPNQTSLYFCASSDSGATNEKLFFGSGTQLSVL.

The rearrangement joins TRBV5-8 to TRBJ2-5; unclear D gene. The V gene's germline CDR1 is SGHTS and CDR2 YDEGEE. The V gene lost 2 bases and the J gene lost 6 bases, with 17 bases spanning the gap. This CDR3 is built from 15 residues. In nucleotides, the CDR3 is TGTGCCAGCAGCTTCAGCAGCGACGCCCGGCAGACCCAGTACTTC. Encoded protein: CASSFSSDARQTQYF. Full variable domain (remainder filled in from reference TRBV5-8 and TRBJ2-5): EAGVTQSPTHLIKTRGQQATLRCSPISGHTSVYWYQQALGLGLQFLLWYDEGEERNRGNFPPRFSGRQFPNYSSELNVNALELEDSALYLCASSFSSDARQTQYFGPGTRLLVL.

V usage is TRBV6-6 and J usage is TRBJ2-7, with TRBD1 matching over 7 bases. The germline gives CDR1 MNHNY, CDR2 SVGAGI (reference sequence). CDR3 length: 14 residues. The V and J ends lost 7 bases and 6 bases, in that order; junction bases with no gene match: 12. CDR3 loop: CASISGTATGEQYF. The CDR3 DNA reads TGTGCCAGCATCTCCGGGACAGCGACCGGCGAGCAGTACTTC.

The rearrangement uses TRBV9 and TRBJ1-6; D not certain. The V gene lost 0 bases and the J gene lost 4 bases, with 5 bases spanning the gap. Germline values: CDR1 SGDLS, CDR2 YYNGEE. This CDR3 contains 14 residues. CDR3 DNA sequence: TGTGCCAGCAGCGTAGGGCCTTATAATTCACCCCTCCACTTT. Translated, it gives CASSVGPYNSPLHF. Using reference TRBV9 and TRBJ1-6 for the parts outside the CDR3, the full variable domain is DSGVTQTPKHLITATGQRVTLRCSPRSGDLSVYWYQQSLDQGLQFLIQYYNGEERAKGNILERFSAQQFPDLHSELNLSSLELGDSALYFCASSVGPYNSPLHFGNGTRLTVT.

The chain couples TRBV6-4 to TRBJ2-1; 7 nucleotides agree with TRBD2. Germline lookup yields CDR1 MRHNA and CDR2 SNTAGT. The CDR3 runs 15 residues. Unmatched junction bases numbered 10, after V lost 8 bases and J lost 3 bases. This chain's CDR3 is CASGEGLGSYNEQFF. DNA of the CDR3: TGTGCCAGCGGGGAGGGATTAGGAAGCTACAATGAGCAGTTCTTC.

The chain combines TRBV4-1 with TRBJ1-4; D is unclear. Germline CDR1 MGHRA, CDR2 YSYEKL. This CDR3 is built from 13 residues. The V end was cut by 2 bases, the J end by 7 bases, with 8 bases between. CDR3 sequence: CASSQTIGEKLFF. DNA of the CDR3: TGCGCCAGCAGCCAAACGATTGGTGAAAAACTGTTTTTT.

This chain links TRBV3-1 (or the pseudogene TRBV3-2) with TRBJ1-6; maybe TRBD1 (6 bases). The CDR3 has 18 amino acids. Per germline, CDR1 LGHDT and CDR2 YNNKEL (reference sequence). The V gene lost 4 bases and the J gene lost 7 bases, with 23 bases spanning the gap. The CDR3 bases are TGTGCCAGCAGCCCGACATCGGGGGGCGAGATAGGCAATTCACCCCTCCACTTT. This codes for CASSPTSGGEIGNSPLHF.

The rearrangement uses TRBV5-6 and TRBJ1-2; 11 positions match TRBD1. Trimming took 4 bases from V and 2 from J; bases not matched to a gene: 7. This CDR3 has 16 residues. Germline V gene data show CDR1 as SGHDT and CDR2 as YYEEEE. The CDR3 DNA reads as TGTGCCAGCAGCCCCCTTGGACAGGGGGCCAACTATGGCTACACCTTC. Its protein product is CASSPLGQGANYGYTF.

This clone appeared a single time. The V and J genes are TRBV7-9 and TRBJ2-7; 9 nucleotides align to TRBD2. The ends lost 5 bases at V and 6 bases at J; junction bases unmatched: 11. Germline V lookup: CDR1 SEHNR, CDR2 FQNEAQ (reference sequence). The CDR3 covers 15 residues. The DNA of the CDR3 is TGTGCCAGCAGCCCACCGGGACTAGCCGGTACCGAGCAGTACTTC. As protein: CASSPPGLAGTEQYF.

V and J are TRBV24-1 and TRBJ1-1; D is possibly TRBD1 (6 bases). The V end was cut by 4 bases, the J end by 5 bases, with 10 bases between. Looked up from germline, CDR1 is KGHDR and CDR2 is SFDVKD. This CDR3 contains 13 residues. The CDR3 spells CATSEQGFTEAFF. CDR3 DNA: TGTGCCACCAGTGAACAGGGCTTTACTGAAGCTTTCTTT.

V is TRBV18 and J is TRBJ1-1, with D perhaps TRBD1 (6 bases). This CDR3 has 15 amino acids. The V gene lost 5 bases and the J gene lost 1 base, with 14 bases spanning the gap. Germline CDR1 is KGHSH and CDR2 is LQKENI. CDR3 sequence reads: CASSVTGNENTEAFF. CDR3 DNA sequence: TGTGCCAGCTCAGTGACAGGAAACGAGAACACTGAAGCTTTCTTT.

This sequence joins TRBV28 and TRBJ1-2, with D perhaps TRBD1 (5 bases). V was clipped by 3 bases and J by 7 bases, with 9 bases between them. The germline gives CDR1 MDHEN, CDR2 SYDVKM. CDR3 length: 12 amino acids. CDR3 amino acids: CASSLGLLGYTF. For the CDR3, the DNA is TGTGCCAGCAGTTTGGGGCTCCTTGGCTACACCTTC.

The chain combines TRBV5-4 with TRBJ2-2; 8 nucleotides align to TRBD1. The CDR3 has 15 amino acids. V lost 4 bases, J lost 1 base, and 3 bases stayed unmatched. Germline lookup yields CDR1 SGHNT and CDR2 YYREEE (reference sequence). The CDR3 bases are TGTGCCAGCAGCGGAGGGACAGGGAACACCGGGGAGCTGTTTTTT. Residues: CASSGGTGNTGELFF.

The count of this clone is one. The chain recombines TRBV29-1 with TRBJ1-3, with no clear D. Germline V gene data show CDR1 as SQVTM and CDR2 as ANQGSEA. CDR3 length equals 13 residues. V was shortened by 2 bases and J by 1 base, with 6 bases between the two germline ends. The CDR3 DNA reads TGCAGCGTTGAACGGGGATCTGGAAACACCATATATTTT. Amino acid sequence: CSVERGSGNTIYF.

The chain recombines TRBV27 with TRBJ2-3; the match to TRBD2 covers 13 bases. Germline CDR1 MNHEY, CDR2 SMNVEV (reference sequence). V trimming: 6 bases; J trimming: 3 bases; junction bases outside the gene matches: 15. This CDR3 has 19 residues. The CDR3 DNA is TGTGCCAGCAGGAGAACCGGGACTAGCGGGGTTGGGTGGACAGATACGCAGTATTTT. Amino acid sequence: CASRRTGTSGVGWTDTQYF.

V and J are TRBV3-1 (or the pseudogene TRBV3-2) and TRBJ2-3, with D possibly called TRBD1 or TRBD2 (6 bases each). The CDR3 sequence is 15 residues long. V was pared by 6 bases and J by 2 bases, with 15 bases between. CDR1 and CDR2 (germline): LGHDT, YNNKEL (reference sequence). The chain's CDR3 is CASRGGWETTDTQYF. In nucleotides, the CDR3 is TGTGCCAGCAGAGGGGGGTGGGAGACCACAGATACGCAGTATTTT.